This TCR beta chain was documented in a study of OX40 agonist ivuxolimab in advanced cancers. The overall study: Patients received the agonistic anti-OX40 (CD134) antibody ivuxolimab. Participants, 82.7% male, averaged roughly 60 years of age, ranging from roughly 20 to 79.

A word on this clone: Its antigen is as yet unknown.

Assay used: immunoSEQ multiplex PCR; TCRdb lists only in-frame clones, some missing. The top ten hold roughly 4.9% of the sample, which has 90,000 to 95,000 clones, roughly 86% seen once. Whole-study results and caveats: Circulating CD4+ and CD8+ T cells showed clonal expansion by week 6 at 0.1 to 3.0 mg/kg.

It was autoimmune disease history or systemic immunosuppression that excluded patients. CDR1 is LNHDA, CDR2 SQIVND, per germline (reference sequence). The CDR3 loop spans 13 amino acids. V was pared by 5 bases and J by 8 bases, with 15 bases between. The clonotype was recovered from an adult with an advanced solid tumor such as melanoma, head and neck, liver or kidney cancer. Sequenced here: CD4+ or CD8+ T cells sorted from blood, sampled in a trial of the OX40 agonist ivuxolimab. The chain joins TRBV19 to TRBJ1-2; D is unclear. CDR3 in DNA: TGTGCCAGTAGTCAAACCGTTGTTCAGGGCTACACCTTC. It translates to CASSQTVVQGYTF. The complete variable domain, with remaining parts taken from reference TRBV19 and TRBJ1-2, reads DGGITQSPKYLFRKEGQNVTLSCEQNLNHDAMYWYRQDPGQGLRLIYYSQIVNDFQKGDIAEGYSVSREKKESFPLTVTSAQKNPTAFYLCASSQTVVQGYTFGSGTRLTVV.